The entry below describes one T cell receptor beta chain. Its antigen is not yet known. No per-base quality is available; no much larger clone lies one base away. These data belong to a study of PD-1 blockade in classical Hodgkin lymphoma (dated by TCRdb to 2020 to 2021). About the investigation overall: Nivolumab dosing was 3 mg/kg intravenously every 2 weeks, continuing until either disease progression or unacceptable toxicity. A peripheral blood immune signature of response to PD-1 blockade in classical Hodgkin lymphoma was defined using TCR beta sequencing and CyTOF.

CDR1 is given as SEHNR and CDR2 as FQNEAQ, both from the germline V gene (reference sequence). From its cysteine to its phenylalanine, the CDR3 spans 17 amino acids. The kept DNA is CDR3 alone, 51 bases in frame from the first base. A distance of 16 bases separates the germline ends of V and J, which lose 5 bases and 0 bases respectively. The paper as a whole reports these results and caveats: Newly diagnosed patients were reported to have lower baseline TCR diversity than healthy donors, and relapsed/refractory patients were reported to have lower baseline TCR diversity still. The study covered only a single clinical trial cohort, and the causes of the repertoire differences, possibly disease activity or prior therapy, were still not defined. Diversity was lower in patients who began nivolumab less than 1 year after ASCT, so these patients were left out of later analyses to avoid confounding by immune reconstitution. Trial patients achieving complete response had baseline diversity similar to newly diagnosed patients, whereas partial responders and progressors had significantly lower diversity. A significant rise by C4D1 was seen in CD4+ but not CD8+ TCR diversity (p=0.0027 vs p=0.16), with the rise being most apparent in complete responders (p=0.02).

The sample's time point label, decoded: cycle 1 day 1 (C1D1), immediately before nivolumab initiation. All trial patients had relapsed after autologous stem cell transplantation, with cohorts A, B and C differing in prior brentuximab vedotin exposure. A total of around 60 patients with relapsed/refractory classical Hodgkin lymphoma made up the trial cohort, and each patient's best overall response was complete response, partial response or progressive disease. In the multi-cohort phase II CheckMate 205 trial, trial patients received single-agent nivolumab. An independent review committee assessed best overall response by applying the 2007 International Working Group response criteria. PBMCs from the trial were collected at three points: immediately before nivolumab initiation (C1D1), and during therapy at cycle 2 day 1 and cycle 4 day 1. After peripheral blood was drawn into 8 mL Vacutainer Cell Preparation Tubes, PBMCs were isolated by centrifugation and then cryopreserved.

The Qiagen DNeasy kit was used to extract genomic DNA both from unsorted PBMCs and from the negatively selected CD4+ and CD8+ fractions. Amplification of TCR beta CDR3 regions was done by immunoSEQ multiplex PCR with primers that anneal to V and J segments. A synthetic immune receptor repertoire was used to minimize amplification bias, and remaining bias was computationally removed after sequencing. The original pipeline was this. Repertoire diversity was quantified as the Shannon entropy index using custom Python scripts. Unsorted, CD4+ and CD8+ repertoires were examined separately, except in combined analyses, for which CD4+ and CD8+ sequences were merged in silico. Clonal expansion was defined as at least a 2-fold frequency increase after treatment relative to C1D1, with a pseudocount of 0.5 for undetected baseline clones. Singleton clones were defined as clones with 0 or 1 copy at C1D1, and non-singleton clones were defined as clones with 2 or more copies. Clones expanded in unsorted samples were assigned a CD4+, CD8+ or unknown annotation through matching of protein sequences in sorted samples from the same patient. Diversity changes from C1D1 to C4D1 were tested in paired samples using Wilcoxon tests. TCRdb re-hosts the immuneACCESS table, in-frame sequences only. Its copies lack some clones; in the studies checked, an unresolved V gene accounts for under half of them, and the cause for the rest is not known. The V and J calls and clone size come from that table; D and trimming were worked out from the DNA. A total of around 45,000 clones appear in this sample, 85% to 90% of them only once. Over 8% of the sample is in the top ten clones.

This clonotype was obtained from a human donor with classical Hodgkin lymphoma. Sample: peripheral blood mononuclear cells (PBMCs), taken at baseline. In this chain, TRBV7-9 is recombined with TRBJ2-2; TRBD2 is a weak D gene call, 5 bases matching. The DNA sequence is given as TGTGCCAGCAGCGAGGACTGGACCAAGACGAACACCGGGGAGCTGTTTTTT. This gives the protein CASSEDWTKTNTGELFF.